This T cell receptor (beta chain) was identified in a study of blood T cells in healthy people across ages. This CDR3 comprises 19 residues. The V segment lost 6 bases and the J segment 5 bases; nucleotides outside the gene matches: 20. The authors ran a second PCR of roughly 6 to 11 cycles using a sample-barcoded 5' primer and a J-beta primer mix. Every sample produced at least 2.5 million CDR3-containing paired-end reads. TCRdb re-called the 5' RACE reads through MiXCR, storing one row per CDR3 protein. The sample lists roughly 1,000,000 distinct CDR3 sequences; roughly 24% were seen once. Individuals who donated were healthy Caucasians from Russia aged about 6 to 95. Roughly 10 milliliters of peripheral blood were drawn from each donor. The sample also formed part of further work on T cells of mothers and their children.

The sequenced sample consisted of blood. The clonotype was recovered from a girl aged 2-10 years in good health. The J gene is TRBJ2-2, the V gene TRBV12-3 or TRBV12-4, with 8 bases lining up with TRBD1. The chain's CDR3 is CASSPRIQGVPYFTGELFF. CDR3 bases: TGTGCCAGCAGCCCACGGATACAGGGGGTACCCTACTTTACCGGGGAGCTGTTTTTT.